Below, 6 T cell receptor beta chains from the same sample are listed, as sequenced in a study of shared clonotypes between healthy human individuals. The table came from immunoSEQ multiplex PCR; TCRdb's copy has only in-frame clones and leaves some out. Of about 2.3 million clones in the sample, 85% to 95% were seen once. The source material was naive CD4+ T cells from PBMCs. Subset specified: CD45RA+ positively selected. The receptor set was obtained from a man between 18 and 29 years old in good health. Some clones in this sample may be carry-over from other donors' samples.

This chain uses TRBV4-2 with TRBJ2-1; the D is unclear. V was shortened by 8 bases and J by 0 bases, with 8 bases between the two germline ends. This CDR3 is built from 13 residues. The germline CDR1 and CDR2 sequences are LGHNA and YNFKEQ. The CDR3 protein is CASGTASYNEQFF. In DNA form, the CDR3 reads TGTGCCAGCGGAACGGCCTCCTACAATGAGCAGTTCTTC.

The chain carries TRBV5-4 and TRBJ2-5; possibly TRBD1 or TRBD2 for D (5 bases each). The CDR3 is made up of 15 amino acids. The germline CDR1 and CDR2 sequences are SGHNT and YYREEE (reference sequence). V was cut by 4 bases and J by 2 bases, with 15 bases left in between. In nucleotides, the CDR3 is TGTGCCAGCAGCCCTGCGGGCAGGGCACAAGAGACCCAGTACTTC. Translating it yields CASSPAGRAQETQYF. Combining the CDR3 with reference TRBV5-4 and TRBJ2-5 gives the whole variable domain ETGVTQSPTHLIKTRGQQVTLRCSSQSGHNTVSWYQQALGQGPQFIFQYYREEENGRGNFPPRFSGLQFPNYSSELNVNALELDDSALYLCASSPAGRAQETQYFGPGTRLLVL.

The chain has TRBV27 and TRBJ1-4; the D gene is possibly TRBD1 (5 bases). With 4 bases removed from V and 0 bases from J, the gap between germline ends came to 9 bases. CDR1 is MNHEY, CDR2 SMNVEV, per germline (reference sequence). CDR3 length: 15 residues. Written as DNA, the CDR3 is TGTGCCAGCAGTTCCAGGGCTGCAACTAATGAAAAACTGTTTTTT. This encodes CASSSRAATNEKLFF.

This clone was counted a few times. CDR3 in DNA: TGTGCCAGCAGCCTTGCTCAATCCTACAATGAGCAGTTCTTC. Protein: CASSLAQSYNEQFF. The V gene is TRBV7-9, the J gene TRBJ2-1; D not resolved. The CDR3 extends over 14 amino acids. The ends were cut back, 5 bases at V and 1 base at J, with 9 bases in the middle. The germline V gene encodes CDR1 SEHNR and CDR2 FQNEAQ (reference sequence).

The chain links TRBV18 to TRBJ2-7; the D is unclear. Germline lookup yields CDR1 KGHSH and CDR2 LQKENI. V was clipped by 3 bases and J by 5 bases, with 14 bases between them. The CDR3 spans 14 residues. CDR3 residues: CASSPAVRSDEQYF. DNA for the CDR3: TGTGCCAGCTCACCCGCCGTGAGGTCGGACGAGCAGTACTTC.

Remarks on this clone: The sample carries other DNA sequences with the same CDR3. The J gene is TRBJ1-4, the V gene TRBV6-1; TRBD1 matches 8 bases. With 3 bases clipped from V and 3 bases from J, the junction kept 3 bases outside the gene matches. This CDR3 spans 15 amino acids. Germline CDR1 reads MNHNS; CDR2 reads SASEGT. CDR3 residues: CASSDLTGANEKLFF. As DNA, the CDR3 is TGTGCCAGCAGTGATCTGACAGGGGCTAATGAAAAACTGTTTTTT.